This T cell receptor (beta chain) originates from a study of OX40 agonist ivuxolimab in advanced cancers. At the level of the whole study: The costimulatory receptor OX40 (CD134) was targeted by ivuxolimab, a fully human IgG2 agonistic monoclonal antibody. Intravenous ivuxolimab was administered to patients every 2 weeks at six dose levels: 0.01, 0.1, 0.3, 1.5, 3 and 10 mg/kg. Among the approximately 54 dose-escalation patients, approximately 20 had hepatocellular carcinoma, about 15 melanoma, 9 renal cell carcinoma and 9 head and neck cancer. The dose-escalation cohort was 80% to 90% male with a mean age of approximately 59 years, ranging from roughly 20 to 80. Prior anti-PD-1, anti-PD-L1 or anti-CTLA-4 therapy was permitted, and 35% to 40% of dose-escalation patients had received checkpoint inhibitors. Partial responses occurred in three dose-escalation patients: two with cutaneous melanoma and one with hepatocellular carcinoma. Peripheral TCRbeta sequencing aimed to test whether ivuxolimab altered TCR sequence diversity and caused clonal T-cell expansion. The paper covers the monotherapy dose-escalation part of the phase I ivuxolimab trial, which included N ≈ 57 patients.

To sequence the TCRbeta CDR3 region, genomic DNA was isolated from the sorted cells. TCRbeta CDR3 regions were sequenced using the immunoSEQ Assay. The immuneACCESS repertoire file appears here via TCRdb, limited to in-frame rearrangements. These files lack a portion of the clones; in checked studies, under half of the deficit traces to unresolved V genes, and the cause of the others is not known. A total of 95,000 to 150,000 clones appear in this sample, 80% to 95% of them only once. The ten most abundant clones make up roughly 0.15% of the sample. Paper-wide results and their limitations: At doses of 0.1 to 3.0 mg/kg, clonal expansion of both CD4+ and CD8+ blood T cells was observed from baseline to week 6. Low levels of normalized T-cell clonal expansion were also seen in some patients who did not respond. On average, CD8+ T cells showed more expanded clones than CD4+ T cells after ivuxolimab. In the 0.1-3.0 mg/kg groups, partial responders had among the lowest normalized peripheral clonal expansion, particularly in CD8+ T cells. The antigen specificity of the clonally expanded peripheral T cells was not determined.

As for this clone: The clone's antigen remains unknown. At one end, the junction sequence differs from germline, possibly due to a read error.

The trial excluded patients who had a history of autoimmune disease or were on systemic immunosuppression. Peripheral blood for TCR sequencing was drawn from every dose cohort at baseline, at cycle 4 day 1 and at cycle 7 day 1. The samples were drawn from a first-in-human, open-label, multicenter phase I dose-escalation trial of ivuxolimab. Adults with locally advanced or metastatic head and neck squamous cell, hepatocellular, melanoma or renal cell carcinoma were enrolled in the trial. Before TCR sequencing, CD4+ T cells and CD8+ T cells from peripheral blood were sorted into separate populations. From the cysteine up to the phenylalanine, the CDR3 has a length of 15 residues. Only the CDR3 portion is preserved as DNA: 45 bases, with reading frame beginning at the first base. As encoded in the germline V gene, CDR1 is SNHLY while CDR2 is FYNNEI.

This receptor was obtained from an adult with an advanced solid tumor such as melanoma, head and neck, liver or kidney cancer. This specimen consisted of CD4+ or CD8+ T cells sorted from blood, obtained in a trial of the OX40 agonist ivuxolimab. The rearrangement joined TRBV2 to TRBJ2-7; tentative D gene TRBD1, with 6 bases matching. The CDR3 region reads CASREDRTSSYEQYF. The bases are TGTGCCAGCAGGGAAGACAGGACCTCATCCTACGAGCAGTACTTC.